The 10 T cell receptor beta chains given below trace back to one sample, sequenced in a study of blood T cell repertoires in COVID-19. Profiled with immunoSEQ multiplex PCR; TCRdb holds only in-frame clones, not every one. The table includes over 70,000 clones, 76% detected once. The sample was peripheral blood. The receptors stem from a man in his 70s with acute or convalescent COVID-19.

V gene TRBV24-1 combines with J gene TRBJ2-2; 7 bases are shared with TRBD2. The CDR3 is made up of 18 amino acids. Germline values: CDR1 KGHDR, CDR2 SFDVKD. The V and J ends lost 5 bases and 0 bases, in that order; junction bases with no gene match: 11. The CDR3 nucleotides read TGTGCCACCAGTGGCACTAGCGAAAGACAAACGAACACCGGGGAGCTGTTTTTT. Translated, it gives CATSGTSERQTNTGELFF.

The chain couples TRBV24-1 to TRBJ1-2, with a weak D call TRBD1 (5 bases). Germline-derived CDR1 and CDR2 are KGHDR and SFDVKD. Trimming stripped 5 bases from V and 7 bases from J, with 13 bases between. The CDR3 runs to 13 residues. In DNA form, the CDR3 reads TGTGCCACCAGTGTAACAGGATCGTCTGGCTACACCTTC. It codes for CATSVTGSSGYTF.

CDR3 region: CATSDEQGWTTDTQYF. The CDR3 nucleotides are TGTGCCACCAGTGATGAACAGGGTTGGACTACAGATACGCAGTATTTT. The V gene is TRBV24-1, the J gene TRBJ2-3, with D perhaps TRBD1 (6 bases). This CDR3 has 16 amino acids. Trimming removed 3 bases from V and 3 bases from J, with 15 bases in between. Germline V gene sequence: CDR1 KGHDR, CDR2 SFDVKD.

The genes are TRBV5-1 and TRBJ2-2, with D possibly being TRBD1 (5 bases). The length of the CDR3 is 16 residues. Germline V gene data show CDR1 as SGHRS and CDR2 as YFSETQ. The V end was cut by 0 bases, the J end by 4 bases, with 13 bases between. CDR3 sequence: CASSLAQGGVTGELFF. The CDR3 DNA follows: TGCGCCAGCAGCTTGGCCCAGGGTGGGGTCACCGGGGAGCTGTTTTTT.

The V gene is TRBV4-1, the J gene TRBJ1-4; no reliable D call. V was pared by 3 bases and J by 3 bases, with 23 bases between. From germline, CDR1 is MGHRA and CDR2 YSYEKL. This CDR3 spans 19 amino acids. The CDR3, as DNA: TGCGCCAGCAGCCAGGATAGGAACCCGCTAACCGGGGCTAATGAAAAACTGTTTTTT. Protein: CASSQDRNPLTGANEKLFF.

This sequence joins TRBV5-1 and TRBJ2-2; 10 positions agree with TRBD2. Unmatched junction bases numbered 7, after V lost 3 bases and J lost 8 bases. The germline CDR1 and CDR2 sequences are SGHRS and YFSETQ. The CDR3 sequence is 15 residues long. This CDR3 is CASSSSSGGVGELFF. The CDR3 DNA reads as TGCGCCAGCAGCTCGTCTAGCGGGGGTGTTGGGGAGCTGTTTTTT.

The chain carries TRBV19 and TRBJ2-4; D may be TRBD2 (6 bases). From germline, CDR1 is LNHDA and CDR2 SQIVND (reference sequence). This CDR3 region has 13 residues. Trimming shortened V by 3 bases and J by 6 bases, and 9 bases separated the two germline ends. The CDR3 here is CASSIGRGNIQYF. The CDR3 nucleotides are TGTGCCAGTAGTATCGGGCGGGGAAACATTCAGTACTTC. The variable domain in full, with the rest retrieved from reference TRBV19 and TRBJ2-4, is DGGITQSPKYLFRKEGQNVTLSCEQNLNHDAMYWYRQDPGQGLRLIYYSQIVNDFQKGDIAEGYSVSREKKESFPLTVTSAQKNPTAFYLCASSIGRGNIQYFGAGTRLSVL.

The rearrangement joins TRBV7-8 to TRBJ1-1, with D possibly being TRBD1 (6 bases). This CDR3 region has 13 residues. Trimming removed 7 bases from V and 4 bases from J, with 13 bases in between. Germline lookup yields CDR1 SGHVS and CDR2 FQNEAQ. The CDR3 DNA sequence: TGTGCCAGCACCCTGGACAGTTTCACTGAAGCTTTCTTT. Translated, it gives CASTLDSFTEAFF.

Here the CDR3 DNA reads TGTGCCAGCAGTTTTGAGGGGGCGGATGAAAAACTGTTTTTT. Translation gives CASSFEGADEKLFF. The chain recombines TRBV7-8 with TRBJ1-4, with 7 bases matching TRBD1. Germline V gene lookup returns CDR1 SGHVS and CDR2 FQNEAQ. V trimming: 6 bases; J trimming: 6 bases; junction bases outside the gene matches: 7. The CDR3 length is 14 residues.

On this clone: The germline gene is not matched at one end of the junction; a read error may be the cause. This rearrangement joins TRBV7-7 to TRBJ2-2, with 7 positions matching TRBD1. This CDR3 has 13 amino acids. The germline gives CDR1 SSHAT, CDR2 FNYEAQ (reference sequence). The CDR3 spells CASSLADREELFF. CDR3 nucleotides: TGTGCTAGCAGCTTAGCCGACAGGGAGGAGCTGTTTTTT. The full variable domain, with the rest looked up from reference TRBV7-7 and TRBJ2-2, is GAGVSQSPRYKVTKRGQDVTLRCDPISSHATLYWYQQALGQGPEFLTYFNYEAQPDKSGLPSDRFSAERPEGSISTLTIQRTEQRDSAMYRCASSLADREELFFGEGSRLTVL.